Included here is one T cell receptor (beta chain) sequence, with context. Every donor was treated with nivolumab, ipilimumab, aspirin, low-dose cyclophosphamide and also low-dose radiotherapy. First-strand cDNA used TRAV- and TRBV-specific primers, covering alpha and beta chains. TCRs underwent roughly 19 PCR cycles of amplification with a constant-region primer and V-primer adapter. Each CDR3 protein is one row after TCRdb ran MiXCR on the reads. The data show approximately 7,300 distinct CDR3 sequences, with around 84% seen just once and approximately 6.2% held by the top ten. This sample is drawn from a study of low-dose radiotherapy and immunotherapy resistance in tumors. Whole-study context: Cohort 1 was given 0.5 Gy per fraction every 2 weeks, for 6.5 Gy total. Every two weeks, cyclophosphamide 200 mg/m2 was infused one day before radiation plus immunotherapy. Intravenous administration to patients comprised nivolumab at 240 mg every two weeks and ipilimumab at 1 mg/kg every six weeks.

The receptor's source is a human donor with advanced metastatic prostate, ovarian, gallbladder or colorectal cancer (not recorded which). This table probably holds off-target reads from a library built for another chain.

In DNA, the CDR3 is TGCAGCGTTGAAGTTGGACAGGGACTTAACACTGAAGCTTTCTTT. This codes for CSVEVGQGLNTEAFF. The chain joins TRBV29-1 to TRBJ1-1, with 8 bases that match TRBD1. The ends lost 1 base at V and 2 bases at J; junction bases unmatched: 6. This CDR3 is 15 amino acids long. Germline values: CDR1 SQVTM, CDR2 ANQGSEA.